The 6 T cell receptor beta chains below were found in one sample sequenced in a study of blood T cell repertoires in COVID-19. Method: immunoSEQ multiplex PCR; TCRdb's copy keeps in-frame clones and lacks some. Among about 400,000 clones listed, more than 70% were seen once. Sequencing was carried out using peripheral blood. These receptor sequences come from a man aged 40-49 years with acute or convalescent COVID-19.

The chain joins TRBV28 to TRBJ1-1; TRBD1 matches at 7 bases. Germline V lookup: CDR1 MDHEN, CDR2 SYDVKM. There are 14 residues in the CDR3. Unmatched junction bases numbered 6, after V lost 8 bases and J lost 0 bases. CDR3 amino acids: CASGGQPMNTEAFF. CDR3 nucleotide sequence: TGTGCCAGCGGGGGACAGCCCATGAACACTGAAGCTTTCTTT.

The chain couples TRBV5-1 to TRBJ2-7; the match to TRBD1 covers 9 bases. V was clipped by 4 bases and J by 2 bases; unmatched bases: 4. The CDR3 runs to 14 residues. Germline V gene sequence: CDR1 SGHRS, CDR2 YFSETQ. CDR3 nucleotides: TGCGCCAGCAGCAAGGACAGGGGAACCTACGAGCAGTACTTC. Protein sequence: CASSKDRGTYEQYF.

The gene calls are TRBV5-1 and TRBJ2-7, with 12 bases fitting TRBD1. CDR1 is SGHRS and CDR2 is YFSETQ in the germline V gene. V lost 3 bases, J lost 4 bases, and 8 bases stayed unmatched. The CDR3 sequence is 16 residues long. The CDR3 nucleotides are TGCGCCAGCAGCTCATCCGGGACAGGGGGCTGGTACGAGCAGTACTTC. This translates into CASSSSGTGGWYEQYF.

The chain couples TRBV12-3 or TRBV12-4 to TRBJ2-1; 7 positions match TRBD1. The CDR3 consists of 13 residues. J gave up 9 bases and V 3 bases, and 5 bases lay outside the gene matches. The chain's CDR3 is CASSFTGAGEQFF. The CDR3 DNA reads TGTGCCAGCAGTTTCACAGGGGCCGGTGAGCAGTTCTTC.

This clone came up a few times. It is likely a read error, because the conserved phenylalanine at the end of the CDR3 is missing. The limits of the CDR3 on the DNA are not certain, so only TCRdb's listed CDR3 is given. The CDR3 protein is CASSLDGGQGATLV. The chain employs TRBV5-1 and TRBJ1-2; the D call TRBD1 from the table was never checked on the DNA. The CDR3 is made up of 14 amino acids, end residues included. Germline CDR1 is SGHRS and CDR2 is YFSETQ.

CDR3 in DNA: TGTGCCACCCTGCGGGGGACCCAGTACTTC. This codes for CATLRGTQYF. This chain links TRBV6-5 with TRBJ2-5; D is possibly TRBD2 (6 bases). Trimming took off 10 bases at V and 7 bases at J, with 10 bases between the two ends. The CDR3 length is 10 residues. Germline V gene data show CDR1 as MNHEY and CDR2 as SVGAGI.